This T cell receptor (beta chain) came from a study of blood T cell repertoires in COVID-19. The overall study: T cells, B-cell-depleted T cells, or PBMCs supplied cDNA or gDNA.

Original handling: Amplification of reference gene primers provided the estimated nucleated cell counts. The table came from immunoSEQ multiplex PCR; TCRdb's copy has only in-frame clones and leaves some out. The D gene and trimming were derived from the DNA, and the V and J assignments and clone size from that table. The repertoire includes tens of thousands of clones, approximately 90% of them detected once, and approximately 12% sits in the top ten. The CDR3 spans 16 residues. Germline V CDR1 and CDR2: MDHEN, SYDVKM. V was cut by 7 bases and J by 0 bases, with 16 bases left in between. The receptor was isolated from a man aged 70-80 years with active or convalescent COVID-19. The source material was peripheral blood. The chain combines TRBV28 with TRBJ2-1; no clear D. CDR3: CASKSNLVSSYNEQFF. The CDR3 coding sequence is TGTGCCAGCAAATCCAACCTGGTCAGCTCCTACAATGAGCAGTTCTTC.